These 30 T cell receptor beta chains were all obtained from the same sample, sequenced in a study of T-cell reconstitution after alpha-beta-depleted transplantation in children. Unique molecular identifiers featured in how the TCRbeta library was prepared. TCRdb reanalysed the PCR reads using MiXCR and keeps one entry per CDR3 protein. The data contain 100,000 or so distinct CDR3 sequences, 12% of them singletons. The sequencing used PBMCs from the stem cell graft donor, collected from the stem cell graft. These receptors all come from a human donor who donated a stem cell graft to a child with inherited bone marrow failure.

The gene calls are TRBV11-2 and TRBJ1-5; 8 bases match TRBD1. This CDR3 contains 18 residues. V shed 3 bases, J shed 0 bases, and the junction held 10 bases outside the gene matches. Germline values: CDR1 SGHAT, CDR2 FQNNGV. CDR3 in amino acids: CASSLTGALPHSNQPQHF. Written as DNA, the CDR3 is TGTGCCAGCAGCTTGACAGGGGCCCTACCACATAGCAATCAGCCCCAGCATTTT.

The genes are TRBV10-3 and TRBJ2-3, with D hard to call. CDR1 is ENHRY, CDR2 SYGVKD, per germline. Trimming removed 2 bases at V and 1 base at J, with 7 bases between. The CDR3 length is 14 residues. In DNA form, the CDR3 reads TGTGCCATCAGTGAGGACGGCCGCACAGATACGCAGTATTTT. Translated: CAISEDGRTDTQYF.

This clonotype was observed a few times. The CDR3 nucleotides read TGTGCCAGCAGCAAATTCAGTCCCATGAACACTGAAGCTTTCTTT. It encodes CASSKFSPMNTEAFF. The chain uses TRBV21-1 and TRBJ1-1. TRBV21-1 is a recognized pseudogene. The CDR3 contains 15 residues.

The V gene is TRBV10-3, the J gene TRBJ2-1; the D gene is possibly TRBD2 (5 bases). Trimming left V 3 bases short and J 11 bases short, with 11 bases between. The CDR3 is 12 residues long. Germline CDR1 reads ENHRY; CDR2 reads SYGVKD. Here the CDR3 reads CAISEAAVQQFF. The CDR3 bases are TGTGCCATCAGTGAAGCGGCCGTGCAGCAGTTCTTC.

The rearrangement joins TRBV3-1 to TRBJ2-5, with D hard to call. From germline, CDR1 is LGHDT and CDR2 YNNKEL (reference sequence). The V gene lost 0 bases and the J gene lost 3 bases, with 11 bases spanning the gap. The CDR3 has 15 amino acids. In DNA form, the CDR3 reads TGTGCCAGCAGCCAAGATCGTTGGATGGAAGAGACCCAGTACTTC. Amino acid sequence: CASSQDRWMEETQYF.

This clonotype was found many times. The CDR3 reads CASSWDTFREQYF. CDR3 nucleotide sequence: TGTGCCAGCAGCTGGGACACCTTCCGGGAGCAGTACTTC. V is TRBV7-2 and J is TRBJ2-7; D is perhaps TRBD1 (6 bases). Germline loops: CDR1 SGHTA, CDR2 FQGNSA. CDR3 size: 13 residues. The V and J ends lost 4 bases and 7 bases respectively, with 14 bases between them.

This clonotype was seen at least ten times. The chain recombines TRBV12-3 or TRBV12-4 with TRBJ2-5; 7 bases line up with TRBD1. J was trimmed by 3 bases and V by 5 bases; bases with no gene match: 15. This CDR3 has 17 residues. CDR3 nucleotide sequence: TGTGCCAGCAGTCCTACCGACAGGGAATCCCCCGAAGAGACCCAGTACTTC. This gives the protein CASSPTDRESPEETQYF.

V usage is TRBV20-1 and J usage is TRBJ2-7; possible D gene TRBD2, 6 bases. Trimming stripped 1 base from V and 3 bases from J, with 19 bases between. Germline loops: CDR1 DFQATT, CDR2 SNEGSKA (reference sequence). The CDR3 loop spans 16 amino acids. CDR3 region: CSARAGERQTNYEQYF. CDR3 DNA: TGCAGTGCTAGAGCGGGAGAGAGACAAACCAACTACGAGCAGTACTTC.

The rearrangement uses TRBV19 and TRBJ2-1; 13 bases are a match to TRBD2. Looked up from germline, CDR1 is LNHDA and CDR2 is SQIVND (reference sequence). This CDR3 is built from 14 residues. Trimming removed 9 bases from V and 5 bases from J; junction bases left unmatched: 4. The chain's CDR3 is CASTSGRGDNEQFF. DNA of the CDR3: TGTGCCAGCACTAGCGGGAGGGGGGACAATGAGCAGTTCTTC.

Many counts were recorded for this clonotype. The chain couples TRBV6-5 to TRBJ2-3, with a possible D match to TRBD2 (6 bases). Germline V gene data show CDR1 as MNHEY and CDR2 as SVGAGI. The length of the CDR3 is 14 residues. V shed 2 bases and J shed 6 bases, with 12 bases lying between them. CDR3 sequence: CASSYGGTMDTQYF. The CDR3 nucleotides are TGTGCCAGCAGTTACGGAGGGACCATGGATACGCAGTATTTT.

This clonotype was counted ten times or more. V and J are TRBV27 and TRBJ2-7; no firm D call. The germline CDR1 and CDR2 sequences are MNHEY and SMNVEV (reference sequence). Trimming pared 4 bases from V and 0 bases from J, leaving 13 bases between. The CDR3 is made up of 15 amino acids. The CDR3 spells CASSSVPLSSYEQYF. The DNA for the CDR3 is TGTGCCAGCAGTTCCGTCCCTTTAAGCTCCTACGAGCAGTACTTC.

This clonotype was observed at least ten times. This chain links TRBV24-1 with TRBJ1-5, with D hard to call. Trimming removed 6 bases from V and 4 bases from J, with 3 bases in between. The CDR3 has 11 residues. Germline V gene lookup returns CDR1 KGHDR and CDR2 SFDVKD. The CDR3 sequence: CATSRNQPQHF. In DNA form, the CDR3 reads TGTGCCACCAGTCGAAATCAGCCCCAGCATTTT.

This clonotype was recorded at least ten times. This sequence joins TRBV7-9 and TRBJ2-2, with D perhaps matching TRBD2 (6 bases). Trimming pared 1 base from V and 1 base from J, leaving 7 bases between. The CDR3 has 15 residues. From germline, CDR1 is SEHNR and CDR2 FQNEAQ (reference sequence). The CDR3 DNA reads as TGTGCCAGCAGCTTAGTCGGGAGGAACACCGGGGAGCTGTTTTTT. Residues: CASSLVGRNTGELFF. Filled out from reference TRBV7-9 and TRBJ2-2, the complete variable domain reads DTGVSQNPRHKITKRGQNVTFRCDPISEHNRLYWYRQTLGQGPEFLTYFQNEAQLEKSRLLSDRFSAERPKGSFSTLEIQRTEQGDSAMYLCASSLVGRNTGELFFGEGSRLTVL.

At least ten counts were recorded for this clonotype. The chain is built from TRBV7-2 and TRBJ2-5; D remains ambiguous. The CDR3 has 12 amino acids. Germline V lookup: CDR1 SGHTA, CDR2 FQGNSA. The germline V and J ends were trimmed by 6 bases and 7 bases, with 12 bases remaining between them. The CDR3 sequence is CASRSGLGTQYF. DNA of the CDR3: TGTGCCAGCAGGTCCGGGCTTGGGACCCAGTACTTC.

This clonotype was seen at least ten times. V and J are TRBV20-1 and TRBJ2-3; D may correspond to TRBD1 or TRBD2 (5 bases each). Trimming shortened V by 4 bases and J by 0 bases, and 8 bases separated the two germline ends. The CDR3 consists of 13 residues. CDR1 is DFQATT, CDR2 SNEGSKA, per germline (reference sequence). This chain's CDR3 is CSAKWDSTDTQYF. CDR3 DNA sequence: TGCAGTGCTAAGTGGGACAGCACAGATACGCAGTATTTT.

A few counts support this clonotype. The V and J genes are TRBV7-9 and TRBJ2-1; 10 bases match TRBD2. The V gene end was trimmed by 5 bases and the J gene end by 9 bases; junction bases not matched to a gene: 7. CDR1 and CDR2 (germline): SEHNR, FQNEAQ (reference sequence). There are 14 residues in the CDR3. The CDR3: CASSPGTSAGEQFF. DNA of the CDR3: TGTGCCAGCAGCCCCGGGACTAGCGCCGGTGAGCAGTTCTTC.

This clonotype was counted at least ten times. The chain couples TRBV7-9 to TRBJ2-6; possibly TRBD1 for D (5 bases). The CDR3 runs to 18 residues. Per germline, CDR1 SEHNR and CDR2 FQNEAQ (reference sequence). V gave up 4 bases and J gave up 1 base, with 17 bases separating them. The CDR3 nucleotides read TGTGCCAGCAGCTCCCGACAGAAACGGTCTTCTGGGGCCAACGTCCTGACTTTC. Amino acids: CASSSRQKRSSGANVLTF.

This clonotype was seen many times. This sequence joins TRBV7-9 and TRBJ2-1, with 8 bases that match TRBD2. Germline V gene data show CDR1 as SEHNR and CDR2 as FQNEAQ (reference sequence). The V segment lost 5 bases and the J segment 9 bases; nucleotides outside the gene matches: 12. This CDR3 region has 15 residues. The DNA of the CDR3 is TGTGCCAGCAGCCAGCCGGGACTAGGGGGGGGTGAGCAGTTCTTC. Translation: CASSQPGLGGGEQFF.

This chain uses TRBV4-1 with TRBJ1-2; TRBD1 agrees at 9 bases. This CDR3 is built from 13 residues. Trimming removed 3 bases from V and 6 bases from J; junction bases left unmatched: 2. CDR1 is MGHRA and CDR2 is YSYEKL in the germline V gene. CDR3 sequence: CASSQGQGNGYTF. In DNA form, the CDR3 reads TGCGCCAGCAGCCAGGGACAGGGCAATGGCTACACCTTC.

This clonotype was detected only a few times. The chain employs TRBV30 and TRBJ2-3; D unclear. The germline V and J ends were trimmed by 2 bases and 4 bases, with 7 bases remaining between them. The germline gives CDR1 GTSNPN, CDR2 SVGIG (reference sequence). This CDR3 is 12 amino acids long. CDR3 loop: CAWSRFSDTQYF. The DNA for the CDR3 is TGTGCCTGGAGTAGGTTCTCAGATACGCAGTATTTT.

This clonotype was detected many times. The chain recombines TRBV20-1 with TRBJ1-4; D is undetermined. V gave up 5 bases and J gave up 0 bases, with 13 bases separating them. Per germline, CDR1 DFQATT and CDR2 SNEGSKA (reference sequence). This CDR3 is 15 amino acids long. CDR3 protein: CSAQDSGSTNEKLFF. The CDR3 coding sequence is TGCAGTGCTCAGGACTCGGGTTCAACTAATGAAAAACTGTTTTTT.

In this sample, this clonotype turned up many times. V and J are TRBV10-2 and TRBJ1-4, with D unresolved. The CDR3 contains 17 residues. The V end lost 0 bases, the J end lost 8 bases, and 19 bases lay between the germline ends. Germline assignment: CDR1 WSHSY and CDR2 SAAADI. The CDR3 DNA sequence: TGCGCCAGCAGTGAGTCGACTACGGGGATAGAAGGGGAAAAACTGTTTTTT. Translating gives CASSESTTGIEGEKLFF.

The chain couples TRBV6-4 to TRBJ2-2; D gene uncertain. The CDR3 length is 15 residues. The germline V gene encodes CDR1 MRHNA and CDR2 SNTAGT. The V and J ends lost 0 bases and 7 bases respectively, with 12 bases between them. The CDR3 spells CASSDSASAGGELFF. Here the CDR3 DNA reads TGTGCCAGCAGTGACTCGGCCTCAGCAGGCGGGGAGCTGTTTTTT.

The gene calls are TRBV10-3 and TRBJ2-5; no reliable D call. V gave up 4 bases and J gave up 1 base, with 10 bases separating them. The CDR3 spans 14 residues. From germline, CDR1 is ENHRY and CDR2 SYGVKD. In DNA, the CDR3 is TGTGCCATCAGTGTCTCCCGGGCCCAAGAGACCCAGTACTTC. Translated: CAISVSRAQETQYF.

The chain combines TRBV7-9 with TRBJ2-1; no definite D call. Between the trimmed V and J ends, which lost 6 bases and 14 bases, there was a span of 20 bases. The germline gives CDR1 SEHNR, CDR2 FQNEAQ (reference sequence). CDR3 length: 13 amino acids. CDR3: CASSTKASEKEFF. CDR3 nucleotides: TGTGCCAGCAGTACGAAAGCGTCAGAGAAAGAGTTCTTC.

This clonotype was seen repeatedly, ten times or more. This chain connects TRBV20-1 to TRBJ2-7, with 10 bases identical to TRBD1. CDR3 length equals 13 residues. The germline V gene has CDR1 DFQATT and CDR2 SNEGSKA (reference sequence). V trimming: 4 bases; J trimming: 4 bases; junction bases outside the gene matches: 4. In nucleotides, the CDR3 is TGCAGTGCTACGACAGGGGGCCGGTACGAGCAGTACTTC. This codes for CSATTGGRYEQYF.

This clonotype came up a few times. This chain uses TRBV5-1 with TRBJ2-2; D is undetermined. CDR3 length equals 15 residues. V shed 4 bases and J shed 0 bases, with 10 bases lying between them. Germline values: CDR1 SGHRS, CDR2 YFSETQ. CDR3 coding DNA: TGCGCCAGCAGCAGTCAACATCCGAACACCGGGGAGCTGTTTTTT. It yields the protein CASSSQHPNTGELFF.

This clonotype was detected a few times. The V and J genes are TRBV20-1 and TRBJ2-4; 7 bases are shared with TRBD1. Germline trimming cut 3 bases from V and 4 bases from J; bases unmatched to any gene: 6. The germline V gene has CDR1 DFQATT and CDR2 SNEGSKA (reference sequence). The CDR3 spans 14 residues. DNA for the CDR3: TGCAGTGCTAGTGGGGACAGAAGTAAAAACATTCAGTACTTC. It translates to CSASGDRSKNIQYF.

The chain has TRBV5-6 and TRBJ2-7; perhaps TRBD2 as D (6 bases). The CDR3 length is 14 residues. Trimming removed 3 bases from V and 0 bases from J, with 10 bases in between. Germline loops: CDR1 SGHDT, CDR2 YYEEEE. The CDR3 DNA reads TGTGCCAGCAGCTACGCGGGAAGCTCCTACGAGCAGTACTTC. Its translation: CASSYAGSSYEQYF.

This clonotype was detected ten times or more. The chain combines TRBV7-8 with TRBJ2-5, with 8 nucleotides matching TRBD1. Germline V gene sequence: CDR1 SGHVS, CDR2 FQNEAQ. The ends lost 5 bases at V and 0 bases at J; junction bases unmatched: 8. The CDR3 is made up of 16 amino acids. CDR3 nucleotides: TGTGCCAGCAGCCCGCGGACAGGGCTTAACCAAGAGACCCAGTACTTC. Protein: CASSPRTGLNQETQYF.